This is a list of T cell receptor beta chains from one sample in a study of shared clonotypes between healthy human individuals. Generated by immunoSEQ multiplex PCR, the TCRdb table keeps only in-frame clones and is missing some. The repertoire has approximately 440,000 clones, around 77% of them found once; the top ten carry around 12%. The sample consisted of PBMCs. The receptors were gathered from a woman between 40 and 55 years old in good health. Some clones in this sample may be carry-over from other donors' samples. Both conserved end residues are part of each CDR3. A D gene is named only where the DNA matches it firmly. Size values are once, few and many counts, or a class for expanded clones, and some rows have none.

TRBJ1-1,TRBD1,TRBV14,.,TGTGCCAGCAGCCATAGAATTGGGACAGGGGGAGTAAGCACTGAAGCTTTCTTT,CASSHRIGTGGVSTEAFF
TRBJ2-2,.,TRBV18,.,TGTGCCAGCTCACCATCGGTCCCGTCGGCCACCGGGGAGCTGTTTTTT,CASSPSVPSATGELFF
TRBJ2-6,TRBD1,TRBV6-4,.,TGTGCCAGCAGTGACCTCGGGGACAGTGGGGCCAACGTCCTGACTTTC,CASSDLGDSGANVLTF
TRBJ2-2,.,TRBV7-9,.,TGTGCCAGCAGCTCTGACTGGGACACCGGGGAGCTGTTTTTT,CASSSDWDTGELFF
TRBJ1-5,.,TRBV7-9,.,TGTGCCAGCAGCCCCATGAATGCGGCCCAGCCCCAGCATTTT,CASSPMNAAQPQHF
TRBJ1-5,.,TRBV5-6,.,TGTGCCAGCAGCTTGTGGAATCAGCCCCAGCATTTT,CASSLWNQPQHF
TRBJ2-1,TRBD2,TRBV9,.,TGTGCCAGCAGCGTAACTAGCGGGATATACAATGAGCAGTTCTTC,CASSVTSGIYNEQFF
TRBJ2-2,.,TRBV4-2,few,TGTGCCAGCAGCCAAGATGGAGGAGGGAACACCGGGGAGCTGTTTTTT,CASSQDGGGNTGELFF
TRBJ1-2,TRBD1,TRBV18,few,TGTGCCAGCTCACAGGACAGGGCAGGCTACACCTTC,CASSQDRAGYTF
TRBJ1-5,.,TRBV10-3,.,TGTGCCATCAGTGAGTCAGGGGGGGGATCTAGCAATCAGCCCCAGCATTTT,CAISESGGGSSNQPQHF
TRBJ1-4,.,TRBV7-6,.,TGTGCCAGCAGCGGGGATTCGCAGCTTGCAACTAATGAAAAACTGTTTTTT,CASSGDSQLATNEKLFF
TRBJ2-1,.,TRBV6-5,.,TGTGCCAGCAGCCCCAGAGGGTCCTACAATGAGCAGTTCTTC,CASSPRGSYNEQFF
TRBJ2-1,.,TRBV5-4,.,TGTGCCAGCAGCTTGGCGGAGGGTCGTAGGGTCAATGAGCAGTTCTTC,CASSLAEGRRVNEQFF
TRBJ2-7,TRBD1,TRBV5-4,.,TGTGCCAGCAGCTTGGACGGGACAGGTCAATACGAGCAGTACTTC,CASSLDGTGQYEQYF
TRBJ1-1,.,TRBV29-1,.,TGCAGCGTTGCGTTGGGCACTGAAGCTTTCTTT,CSVALGTEAFF
TRBJ2-3,TRBD2,TRBV5-6,.,TGTGCCAGCAGCTTGGCCGGACATGGGCGGGAGATCACAGATACGCAGTATTTT,CASSLAGHGREITDTQYF
TRBJ2-7,.,TRBV5-5,many,TGTGCCAGCAGCTTGGCCTCGGGAGCTCGCCACGAGCAGTACTTC,CASSLASGARHEQYF
TRBJ2-4,.,TRBV4-1,.,TGCGCCAGCAGCCAAGTTACGAGGGGCAACATTCAGTACTTC,CASSQVTRGNIQYF
TRBJ2-1,.,TRBV6-1,.,TGTGCCAGCAGTCTTAGCGGCTCCTACAATGAGCAGTTCTTC,CASSLSGSYNEQFF
TRBJ2-7,TRBD1,TRBV6-6,.,TGTGCCAGCAGTTATACCGGGACAGGGAGCTCCTACGAGCAGTACTTC,CASSYTGTGSSYEQYF
TRBJ2-2,TRBD2,TRBV14,.,TGTGCCAGCAGCACAACAAGCGGGAGTTTGACCGGGGAGCTGTTTTTT,CASSTTSGSLTGELFF
TRBJ2-7,.,TRBV28,.,TGTGCCAGCAGGGGACCCTACGAGCAGTACTTC,CASRGPYEQYF
TRBJ2-2,.,TRBV29-1,.,TGCAGCGTTGTTGGGAGGATTAACACCGGGGAGCTGTTTTTT,CSVVGRINTGELFF
TRBJ2-2,TRBD2,TRBV4-1,.,TGCGCCAGCAGCCAAGATGAGACTAGCGGGAGGGGCGCCGGGGAGCTGTTTTTT,CASSQDETSGRGAGELFF
TRBJ2-7,TRBD1,TRBV29-1,.,TGCAGCGTTCGGACAGGGGGCAATACCGAGCAGTACTTC,CSVRTGGNTEQYF
TRBJ1-3,TRBD1,TRBV18,once,TGTGCCAGCTCACCCTACCTCGTGGGACAGGCCGACTCTGGAAACACCATATATTTT,CASSPYLVGQADSGNTIYF
TRBJ2-1,.,TRBV5-8,.,TGTGCCAGCAGTCACCGGGACCATTACAATGAGCAGTTCTTC,CASSHRDHYNEQFF
TRBJ1-5,.,TRBV7-8,.,TGTGCCACCGGCGGGAGCAATCAGCCCCAGCATTTT,CATGGSNQPQHF
TRBJ2-1,.,TRBV5-4,few,TGTGCCAGCAGCCCACGACAGATATCCTACAATGAGCAGTTCTTC,CASSPRQISYNEQFF
TRBJ2-1,TRBD1,TRBV2,.,TGTGCCAGCAGTGCACAGGGGGCGGACAATGAGCAGTTCTTC,CASSAQGADNEQFF
TRBJ2-7,.,TRBV7-2,.,TGTGCCAGCAGCCTAGGAGTATCCTACGAGCAGTACTTC,CASSLGVSYEQYF
TRBJ2-6,.,TRBV28,.,TGTGCCAGCAGTTCCACTGTGAACTCTGGGGCCAACGTCCTGACTTTC,CASSSTVNSGANVLTF
TRBJ2-1,.,TRBV9,.,TGTGCCAGCAGCTACACCGGGAACAACAATGAGCAGTTCTTC,CASSYTGNNNEQFF
TRBJ2-7,TRBD1,TRBV13,.,TGTGCCAGCAGCCCTCTTCGGGGACAGCTAAGCTCCTACGAGCAGTACTTC,CASSPLRGQLSSYEQYF
TRBJ1-2,TRBD1,TRBV7-3,.,TGTGCCAGCAGCACGCCGGGACAGGGTAGCGGGGGCTACACCTTC,CASSTPGQGSGGYTF
TRBJ1-5,.,TRBV19,.,TGTGCCAGTACCTCAGAGAGGGGGTTTCGGCAGCCCCAGCATTTT,CASTSERGFRQPQHF
TRBJ2-2,.,TRBV29-1,.,TGCAGCGGAACCCATTGGACCGGGGAGCTGTTTTTT,CSGTHWTGELFF
TRBJ1-1,.,TRBV2,.,TGTGCCAGCCAGGCTCCCTATCAAGCTTTCTTT,CASQAPYQAFF
TRBJ2-7,.,TRBV7-2,.,TGTGCCAGCAGCCTACTTGGGGGGTACGAGCAGTACTTC,CASSLLGGYEQYF
TRBJ2-1,.,TRBV11-2,.,TGTGCCAGCAGCCTCAATGAGCAGTTCTTC,CASSLNEQFF
TRBJ2-7,TRBD1,TRBV7-9,.,TGTGCCAGCAGCCCCCGGACAGGACACTACGAGCAGTACTTC,CASSPRTGHYEQYF
TRBJ2-1,TRBD2,TRBV4-1,.,TGCGCCAGCAGCCAGCCACCCGGGACTAGCGGTAACAATGAGCAGTTCTTC,CASSQPPGTSGNNEQFF
TRBJ2-7,TRBD2,TRBV15,once,TGTGCCACCAGCAGAGATAGGGTAGCGGGAGTTGCCGAGCAGTACTTC,CATSRDRVAGVAEQYF
TRBJ2-3,.,TRBV2,once,TGTGCCGCCGGGCTGGACAGTACCACAGATACGCAGTATTTT,CAAGLDSTTDTQYF